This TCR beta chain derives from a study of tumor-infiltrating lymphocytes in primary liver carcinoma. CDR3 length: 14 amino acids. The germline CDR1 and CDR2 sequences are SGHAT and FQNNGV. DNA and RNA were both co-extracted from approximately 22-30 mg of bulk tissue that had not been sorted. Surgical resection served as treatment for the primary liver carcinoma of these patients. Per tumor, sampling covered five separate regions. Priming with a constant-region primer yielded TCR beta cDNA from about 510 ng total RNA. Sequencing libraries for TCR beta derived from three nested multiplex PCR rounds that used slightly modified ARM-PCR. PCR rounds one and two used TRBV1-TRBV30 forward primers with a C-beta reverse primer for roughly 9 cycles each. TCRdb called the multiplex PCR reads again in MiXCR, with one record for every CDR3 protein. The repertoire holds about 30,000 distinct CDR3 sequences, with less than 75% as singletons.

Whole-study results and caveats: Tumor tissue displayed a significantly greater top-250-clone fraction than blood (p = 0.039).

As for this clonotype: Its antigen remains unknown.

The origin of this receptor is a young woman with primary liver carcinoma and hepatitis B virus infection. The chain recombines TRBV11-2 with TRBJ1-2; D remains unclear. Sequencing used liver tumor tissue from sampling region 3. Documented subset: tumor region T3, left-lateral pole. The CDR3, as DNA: TGTAACAGCAGCCCCGGGGATACAGTCGTTGGCTACACCTTC. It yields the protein CNSSPGDTVVGYTF.